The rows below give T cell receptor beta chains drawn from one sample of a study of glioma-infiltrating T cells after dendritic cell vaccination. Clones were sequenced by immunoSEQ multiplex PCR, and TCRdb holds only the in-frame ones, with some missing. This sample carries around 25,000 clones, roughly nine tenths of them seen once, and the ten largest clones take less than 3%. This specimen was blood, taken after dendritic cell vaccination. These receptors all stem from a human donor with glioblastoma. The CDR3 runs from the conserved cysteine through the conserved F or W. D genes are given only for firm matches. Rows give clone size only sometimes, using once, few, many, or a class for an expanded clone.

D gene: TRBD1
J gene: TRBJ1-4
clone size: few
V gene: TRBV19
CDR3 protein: CASSIGRGTASTNEKLFF
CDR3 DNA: TGTGCCAGTAGTATCGGACGCGGGACAGCTTCAACTAATGAAAAACTGTTTTTT

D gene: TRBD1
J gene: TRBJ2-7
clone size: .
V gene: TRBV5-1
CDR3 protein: CASSSGQGGRAEYF
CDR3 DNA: TGCGCCAGCAGCTCCGGACAGGGCGGGCGGGCGGAGTACTTC

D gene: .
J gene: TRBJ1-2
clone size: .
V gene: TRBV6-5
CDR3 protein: CASTERGGEGYTF
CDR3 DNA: TGTGCCAGCACCGAGAGGGGAGGAGAGGGCTACACCTTC

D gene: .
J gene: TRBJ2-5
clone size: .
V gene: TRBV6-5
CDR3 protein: CASRPEAQTKTQYF
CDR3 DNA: TGTGCCAGCCGACCAGAGGCACAGACTAAGACCCAGTACTTC

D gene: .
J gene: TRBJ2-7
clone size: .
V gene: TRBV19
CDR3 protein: CASSEGDGSSYEQYF
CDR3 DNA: TGTGCCAGTAGCGAGGGGGACGGAAGCTCCTACGAGCAGTACTTC

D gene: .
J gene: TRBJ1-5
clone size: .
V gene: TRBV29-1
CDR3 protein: CSVGASRNQPQHF
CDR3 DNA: TGCAGCGTTGGGGCTTCTCGTAATCAGCCCCAGCATTTT

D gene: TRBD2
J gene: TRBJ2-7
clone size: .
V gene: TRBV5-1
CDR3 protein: CASSFPGGEQYF
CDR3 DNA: TGCGCCAGCAGCTTTCCCGGGGGGGAGCAGTACTTC

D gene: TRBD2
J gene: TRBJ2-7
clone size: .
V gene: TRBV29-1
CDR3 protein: CSYREGISYEQYF
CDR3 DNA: TGCAGCTATAGGGAGGGCATCTCCTACGAGCAGTACTTC

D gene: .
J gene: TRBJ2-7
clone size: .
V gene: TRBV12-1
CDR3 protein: CASSPRRTGISYEQYF
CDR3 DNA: TGTGCCAGCAGCCCTAGACGGACAGGGATCTCCTACGAGCAGTACTTC

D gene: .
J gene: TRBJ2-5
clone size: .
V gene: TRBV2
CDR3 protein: CASSDGYQETQYF
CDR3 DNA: TGTGCCAGCAGCGACGGGTACCAAGAGACCCAGTACTTC

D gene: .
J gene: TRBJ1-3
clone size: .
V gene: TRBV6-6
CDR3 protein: CASLGNTIYF
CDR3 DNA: TGTGCCAGTCTCGGAAACACCATATATTTT

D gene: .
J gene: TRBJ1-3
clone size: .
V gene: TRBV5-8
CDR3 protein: CASSPGTFLGNTIYF
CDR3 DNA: TGTGCCAGCAGCCCGGGGACATTCTTGGGAAACACCATATATTTT

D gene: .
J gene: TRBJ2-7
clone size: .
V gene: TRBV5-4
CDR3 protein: CASSLRSGGAPYEQYF
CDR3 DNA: TGTGCCAGCTCCTTAAGGTCGGGGGGCGCCCCCTACGAGCAGTACTTC

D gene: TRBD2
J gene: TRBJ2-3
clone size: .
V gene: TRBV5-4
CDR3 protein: CASSLDLAGSTDTQYF
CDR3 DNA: TGTGCCAGCAGCTTGGACCTAGCGGGGAGCACAGATACGCAGTATTTT

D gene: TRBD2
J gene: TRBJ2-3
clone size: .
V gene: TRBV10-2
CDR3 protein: CASTQGGLAGDTQYF
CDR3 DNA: TGCGCCAGCACTCAGGGGGGACTAGCGGGAGATACGCAGTATTTT

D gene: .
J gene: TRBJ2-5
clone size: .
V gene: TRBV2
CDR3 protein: CASSEFRGQETQYF
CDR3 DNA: TGTGCCAGCAGTGAATTCAGGGGTCAAGAGACCCAGTACTTC

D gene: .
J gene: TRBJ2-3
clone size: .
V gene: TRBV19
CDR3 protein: CASLDTRTDTQYF
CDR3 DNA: TGTGCCAGTTTAGACACCCGCACAGATACGCAGTATTTT

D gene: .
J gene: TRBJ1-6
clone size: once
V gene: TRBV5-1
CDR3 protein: CASSQTGLSLNSPLHF
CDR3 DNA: TGCGCCAGCAGCCAAACAGGCCTAAGCCTTAATTCCCCCCTCCACTTT

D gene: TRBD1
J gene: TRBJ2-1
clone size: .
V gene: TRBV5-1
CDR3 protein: CASSWGTGDRFF
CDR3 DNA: TGCGCCAGCAGCTGGGGGACAGGGGACAGGTTCTTC

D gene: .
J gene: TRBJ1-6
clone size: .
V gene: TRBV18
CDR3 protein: CASSHRSHNSPLHF
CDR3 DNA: TGTGCCAGCTCCCACAGGTCACATAATTCCCCCCTCCACTTT

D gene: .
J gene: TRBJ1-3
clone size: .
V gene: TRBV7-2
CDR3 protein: CASSRAGSGNTIYF
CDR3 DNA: TGTGCCAGCAGCCGCGCGGGCTCTGGAAACACCATATATTTT

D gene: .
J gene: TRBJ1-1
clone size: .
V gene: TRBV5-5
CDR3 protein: CASRVQGMNTEAFF
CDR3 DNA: TGTGCCAGCAGAGTACAGGGTATGAACACTGAAGCTTTCTTT

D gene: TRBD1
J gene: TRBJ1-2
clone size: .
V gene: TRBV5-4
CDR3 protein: CASSADRDYGYTF
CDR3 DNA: TGTGCCAGCAGCGCAGACAGGGACTATGGCTACACCTTC

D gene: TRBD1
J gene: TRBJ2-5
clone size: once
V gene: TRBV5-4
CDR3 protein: CASSLLGQGYQETQYF
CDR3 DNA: TGTGCCAGCAGCTTGTTGGGACAGGGGTACCAAGAGACCCAGTACTTC

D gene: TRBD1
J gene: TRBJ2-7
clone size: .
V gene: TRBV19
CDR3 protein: CASSTRDRARSSYEQYF
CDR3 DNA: TGTGCCAGTAGTACGCGGGACAGGGCGCGGAGCTCCTACGAGCAGTACTTC

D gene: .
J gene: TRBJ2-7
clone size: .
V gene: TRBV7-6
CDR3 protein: CASSLGGANGIHEQYF
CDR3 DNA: TGTGCCAGCAGCTTGGGGGGGGCTAATGGAATCCACGAGCAGTACTTC

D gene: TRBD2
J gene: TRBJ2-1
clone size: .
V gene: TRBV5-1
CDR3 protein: CASSLGTSGGYNEQFF
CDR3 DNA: TGCGCCAGCAGCTTGGGGACTAGCGGGGGGTACAATGAGCAGTTCTTC

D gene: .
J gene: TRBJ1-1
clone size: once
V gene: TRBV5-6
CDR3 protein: CASSLDSMNTEAFF
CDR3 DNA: TGTGCCAGCAGCTTGGACAGTATGAACACTGAAGCTTTCTTT

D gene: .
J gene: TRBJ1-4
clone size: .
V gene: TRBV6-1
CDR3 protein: CASSEQGQTNEKLFF
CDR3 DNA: TGTGCCAGCAGTGAACAGGGTCAAACTAATGAAAAACTGTTTTTT

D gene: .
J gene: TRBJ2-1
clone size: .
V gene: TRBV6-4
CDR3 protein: CASSDSGATGNEQFF
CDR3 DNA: TGTGCCAGCAGTGACTCAGGGGCTACGGGCAATGAGCAGTTCTTC

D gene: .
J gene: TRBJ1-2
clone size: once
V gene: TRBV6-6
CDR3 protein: CASQEIFGYTF
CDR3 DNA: TGTGCCAGCCAGGAAATCTTTGGCTACACCTTC

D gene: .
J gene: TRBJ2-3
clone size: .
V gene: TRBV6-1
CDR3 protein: CASSVESDTQYF
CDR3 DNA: TGTGCCAGCAGTGTAGAGTCTGATACGCAGTATTTT

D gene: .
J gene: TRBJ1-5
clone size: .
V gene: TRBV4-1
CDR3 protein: CASSQDSYSGQPQHF
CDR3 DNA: TGCGCCAGCAGCCAAGATTCCTATTCAGGTCAGCCCCAGCATTTT

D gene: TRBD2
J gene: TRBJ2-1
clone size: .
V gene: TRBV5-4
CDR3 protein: CASSSWTSGNKQFF
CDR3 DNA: TGTGCCAGCAGCTCGTGGACTAGCGGGAACAAGCAGTTCTTC

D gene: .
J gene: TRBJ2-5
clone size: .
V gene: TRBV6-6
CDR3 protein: CASSYSGGSSQETQYF
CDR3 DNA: TGTGCCAGCAGTTACTCCGGCGGGTCCTCCCAAGAGACCCAGTACTTC

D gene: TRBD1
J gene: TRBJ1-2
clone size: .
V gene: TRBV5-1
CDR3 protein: CASRDRDLHYNYGYTF
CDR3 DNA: TGCGCCAGCAGGGACAGGGACTTACACTATAACTATGGCTACACCTTC

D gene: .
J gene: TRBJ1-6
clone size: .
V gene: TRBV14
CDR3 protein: CEIQGCSSPLHF
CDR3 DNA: TGTGAAATCCAGGGTTGCAGTTCACCCCTCCACTTT

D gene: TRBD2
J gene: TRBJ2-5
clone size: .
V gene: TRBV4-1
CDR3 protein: CASSLLGGGETQYF
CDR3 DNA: TGCGCCAGCAGCCTGTTGGGGGGGGGAGAGACCCAGTACTTC

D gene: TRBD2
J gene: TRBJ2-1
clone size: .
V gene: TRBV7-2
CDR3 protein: CASSLHGRSGGSNEQFF
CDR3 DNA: TGTGCCAGCAGCTTACATGGGCGTAGCGGGGGGTCCAATGAGCAGTTCTTC

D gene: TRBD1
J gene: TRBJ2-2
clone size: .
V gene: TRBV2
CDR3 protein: CASTDRGQGGSGNGELFF
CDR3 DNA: TGTGCCAGCACCGACAGAGGACAGGGCGGTAGCGGTAACGGGGAGCTGTTTTTT

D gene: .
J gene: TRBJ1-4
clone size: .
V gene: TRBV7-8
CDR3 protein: CASSLRDVGLNEKLFF
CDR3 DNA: TGTGCCAGCAGCTTGAGGGATGTGGGACTTAATGAAAAACTGTTTTTT

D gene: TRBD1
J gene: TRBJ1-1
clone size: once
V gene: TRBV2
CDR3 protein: CASTDRGRSTEAFF
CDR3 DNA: TGTGCCAGCACTGACAGGGGAAGGTCCACTGAAGCTTTCTTT

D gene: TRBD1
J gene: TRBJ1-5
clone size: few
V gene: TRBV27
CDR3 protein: CASSLWETGHPRNQPQHF
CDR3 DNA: TGTGCCAGCAGTTTATGGGAGACAGGGCATCCGCGCAATCAGCCCCAGCATTTT

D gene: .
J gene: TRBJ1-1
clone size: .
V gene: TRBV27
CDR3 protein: CASSLSGGTEAFF
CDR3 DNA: TGTGCCAGCAGTTTATCCGGGGGGACTGAAGCTTTCTTT

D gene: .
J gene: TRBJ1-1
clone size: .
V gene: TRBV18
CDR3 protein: CASSPQEGGNTEAFF
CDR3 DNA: TGTGCCAGCTCACCTCAAGAGGGCGGGAACACTGAAGCTTTCTTT

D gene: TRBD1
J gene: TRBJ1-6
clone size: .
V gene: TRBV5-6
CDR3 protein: CASSSWDREVRHSPLHF
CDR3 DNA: TGTGCCAGCAGCTCCTGGGACAGGGAAGTTAGGCATTCACCCCTCCACTTT

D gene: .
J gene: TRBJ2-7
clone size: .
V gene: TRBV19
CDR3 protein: CASTRDWQSYEQYF
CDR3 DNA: TGTGCCAGTACCCGGGACTGGCAATCCTACGAGCAGTACTTC

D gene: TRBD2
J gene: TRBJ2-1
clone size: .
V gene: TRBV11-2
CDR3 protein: CASSLDGPSGGDNEQFF
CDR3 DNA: TGTGCCAGCAGCTTAGATGGGCCTAGCGGGGGGGACAATGAGCAGTTCTTC

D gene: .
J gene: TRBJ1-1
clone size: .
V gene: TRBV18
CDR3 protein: CVSSPQGEAFF
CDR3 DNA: TGTGTCAGCTCACCCCAGGGTGAAGCTTTCTTT

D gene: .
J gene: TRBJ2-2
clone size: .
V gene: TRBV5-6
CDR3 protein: CASSYQSVTGELFF
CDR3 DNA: TGTGCCAGCAGCTATCAATCAGTAACCGGGGAGCTGTTTTTT

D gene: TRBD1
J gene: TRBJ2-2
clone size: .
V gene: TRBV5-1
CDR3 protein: CASSARDRVPTRDTGELFF
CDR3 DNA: TGCGCCAGCAGCGCCCGGGACAGGGTCCCCACCCGCGACACCGGGGAGCTGTTTTTT

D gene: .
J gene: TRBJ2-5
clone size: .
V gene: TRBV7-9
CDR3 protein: CASSVTGWQETQYF
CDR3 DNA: TGTGCCAGCAGCGTAACAGGGTGGCAAGAGACCCAGTACTTC